A single sample gave rise to the 31 T cell receptor beta chains below, sequenced in a study of shared T cell receptors in the human thymus. This table comes from immunoSEQ multiplex PCR, and its TCRdb copy is limited to in-frame clones, with some not included. The sample holds under 700,000 clones; approximately 80% are singletons and the top ten take 0.013%. This sample also appeared in a second study, on human thymus T cells.

The sample taken for sequencing was thymocytes. These receptors were obtained from a boy younger than two with a congenital heart defect.

In this sample, this clone turned up a few times. V usage is TRBV29-1 and J usage is TRBJ2-7, with D possibly matching TRBD2 (5 bases). Per the germline V gene, CDR1 is SQVTM and CDR2 is ANQGSEA. This CDR3 has 16 amino acids. The ends were cut back, 2 bases at V and 2 bases at J, with 19 bases in the middle. The CDR3 here is CSVELPAADLAYEQYF. The CDR3 bases are TGCAGCGTTGAACTCCCAGCGGCTGACTTGGCCTACGAGCAGTACTTC.

As regards this clone: The sample has other DNA sequences that encode this CDR3 too. The DNA of the CDR3 is TGCAGTGCTAGAGATCGGGAGCAGTACTTC. Its translation is CSARDREQYF. The V call is TRBV20-1, the J call TRBJ2-7, with D uncertain. Trimming removed 0 bases at V and 7 bases at J, with 4 bases between. This CDR3 is built from 10 residues. The germline gives CDR1 DFQATT, CDR2 SNEGSKA (reference sequence).

The chain has TRBV4-3 and TRBJ2-7; TRBD2 matches at 9 bases. Germline CDR1 is LGHNA and CDR2 is YSLEER. Trimming took 0 bases from V and 4 from J; bases not matched to a gene: 10. This CDR3 is 17 amino acids long. CDR3 in amino acids: CASSQEGPSGRRYEQYF. As DNA, the CDR3 is TGCGCCAGCAGCCAAGAAGGACCGAGCGGGAGGAGATACGAGCAGTACTTC.

This clone occurred a few times. The V gene is TRBV6-5, the J gene TRBJ2-3; perhaps TRBD2 as D (5 bases). Trimming left V 2 bases short and J 0 bases short, with 6 bases between. The length of the CDR3 is 14 residues. CDR1 MNHEY and CDR2 SVGAGI come from the germline V gene. DNA of the CDR3: TGTGCCAGCAGTTACAAGCGGAGCACAGATACGCAGTATTTT. It is translated as CASSYKRSTDTQYF.

This clone has just one count. This chain links TRBV19 with TRBJ2-7; tentatively, D is TRBD2 (5 bases). Germline V gives CDR1 LNHDA, CDR2 SQIVND (reference sequence). V was shortened by 6 bases and J by 3 bases, with 15 bases between the two germline ends. The CDR3 totals 14 residues. For the CDR3, the DNA is TGTGCCAGTAGCGTAGGACGGGATTACTACGAGCAGTACTTC. This translates into CASSVGRDYYEQYF.

V is TRBV9 and J is TRBJ2-7; D is perhaps TRBD1 (7 bases). Germline V CDR1 and CDR2: SGDLS, YYNGEE. V was shortened by 3 bases and J by 5 bases, with 21 bases between the two germline ends. The length of the CDR3 is 16 residues. The CDR3 sequence: CASSAPEGAPRDEQYF. The DNA for the CDR3 is TGTGCCAGCAGCGCCCCGGAGGGGGCCCCCAGGGACGAGCAGTACTTC.

The chain joins TRBV18 to TRBJ2-5; unclear D gene. The germline gives CDR1 KGHSH, CDR2 LQKENI. The CDR3 sequence is 13 residues long. The V gene lost 2 bases and the J gene lost 5 bases, with 9 bases spanning the gap. The CDR3 DNA reads as TGTGCCAGCTCACCATCCCTCCTGGAGACCCAGTACTTC. This translates into CASSPSLLETQYF. The whole variable domain, filled in from reference TRBV18 and TRBJ2-5, reads NAGVMQNPRHLVRRRGQEARLRCSPMKGHSHVYWYRQLPEEGLKFMVYLQKENIIDESGMPKERFSAEFPKEGPSILRIQQVVRGDSAAYFCASSPSLLETQYFGPGTRLLVL.

The chain combines TRBV27 with TRBJ2-7; 12 bases map to TRBD2. Trimming took 6 bases from V and 2 from J; bases not matched to a gene: 5. Germline assignment: CDR1 MNHEY and CDR2 SMNVEV (reference sequence). This CDR3 spans 15 amino acids. The CDR3 region is CASRPLAGGPYEQYF. The CDR3 nucleotides read TGTGCCAGCAGACCGCTAGCGGGAGGGCCCTACGAGCAGTACTTC.

This clone was seen just once. The chain links TRBV19 to TRBJ2-1, with TRBD2 identical over 8 bases. Losses at the gene ends were 4 bases for V and 8 bases for J; bases not matched to a gene: 10. From germline, CDR1 is LNHDA and CDR2 SQIVND (reference sequence). The length of the CDR3 is 15 residues. CDR3 nucleotide sequence: TGTGCCAGTAGTAGGGACGGGAGGGCTTCCCATGAGCAGTTCTTC. Its protein is CASSRDGRASHEQFF.

The J gene is TRBJ1-5, the V gene TRBV30; 9 positions agree with TRBD1. V lost 5 bases and J lost 4; bases outside the gene matches: 6. The germline gives CDR1 GTSNPN, CDR2 SVGIG (reference sequence). This CDR3 contains 14 residues. Written as DNA, the CDR3 is TGTGCCTGGGCCCGGACAGGGGCTAATCAGCCCCAGCATTTT. Translated, it gives CAWARTGANQPQHF.

The chain is built from TRBV5-1 and TRBJ2-5, with a weak D call TRBD2 (6 bases). The CDR3 is made up of 16 amino acids. Germline values: CDR1 SGHRS, CDR2 YFSETQ. Trimming removed 0 bases from V and 2 bases from J, with 14 bases in between. The CDR3 sequence: CASSLAPASAQETQYF. CDR3 nucleotide sequence: TGCGCCAGCAGCTTGGCTCCGGCTAGCGCTCAAGAGACCCAGTACTTC.

This clone was observed a single time. This chain links TRBV5-6 with TRBJ2-1, with 11 bases that match TRBD2. Germline V gene sequence: CDR1 SGHDT, CDR2 YYEEEE. The CDR3 runs 18 residues. The ends lost 6 bases at V and 6 bases at J; junction bases unmatched: 17. CDR3 sequence: CASTGNPPTSGTGNEQFF. Written as DNA, the CDR3 is TGTGCCAGCACCGGAAACCCACCGACTAGCGGGACGGGCAATGAGCAGTTCTTC.

The gene calls are TRBV5-4 and TRBJ2-7, with 16 bases that match TRBD2. The CDR3 runs 20 residues. Germline V gene sequence: CDR1 SGHNT, CDR2 YYREEE (reference sequence). J gave up 5 bases and V 4 bases, and 18 bases lay outside the gene matches. CDR3 amino acids: CASSPTGTSGRASSWDEQYF. CDR3 DNA sequence: TGTGCCAGCAGCCCAACCGGGACTAGCGGGAGGGCCTCTAGCTGGGACGAGCAGTACTTC.

The chain combines TRBV5-5 with TRBJ1-2, with D unclear. The germline V gene has CDR1 SGHKS and CDR2 YYEKEE (reference sequence). V was clipped by 3 bases and J by 5 bases, with 23 bases between them. This CDR3 spans 17 amino acids. The CDR3 nucleotides are TGTGCCAGCAGCTCAGAAATTGGACCAGCAGTAGCGTATGGCTACACCTTC. Translated: CASSSEIGPAVAYGYTF.

The J gene is TRBJ1-1, the V gene TRBV7-8; 7 bases are shared with TRBD1. CDR3 length: 16 amino acids. Germline CDR1 SGHVS, CDR2 FQNEAQ. V was pared by 5 bases and J by 2 bases, with 11 bases of the junction left unmatched. The CDR3 coding sequence is TGTGCCAGCAGCCCTTCCCAAACAGGGGCAAACACTGAAGCTTTCTTT. The encoded protein is CASSPSQTGANTEAFF. The full variable domain, with the rest looked up from reference TRBV7-8 and TRBJ1-1, is GAGVSQSPRYKVAKRGQDVALRCDPISGHVSLFWYQQALGQGPEFLTYFQNEAQLDKSGLPSDRFFAERPEGSVSTLKIQRTQQEDSAVYLCASSPSQTGANTEAFFGQGTRLTVV.

This sequence joins TRBV6-5 and TRBJ1-5, with D perhaps TRBD1 (5 bases). CDR1 and CDR2 (germline): MNHEY, SVGAGI. Trimming shortened V by 6 bases and J by 0 bases, and 9 bases separated the two germline ends. The CDR3 totals 14 residues. CDR3 sequence (DNA): TGTGCCAGCAGGTCTGGGGCTAGCAATCAGCCCCAGCATTTT. Protein product: CASRSGASNQPQHF.

This clone was seen only a few times. The chain uses TRBV15 and TRBJ2-3; 11 bases fit TRBD2. Germline values: CDR1 LNHNV, CDR2 YYDKDF (reference sequence). This CDR3 spans 20 amino acids. V trimming: 2 bases; J trimming: 1 base; junction bases outside the gene matches: 14. CDR3 sequence: CATSRLPPTGLADGTDTQYF. In DNA, the CDR3 is TGTGCCACCAGCAGATTACCCCCAACGGGACTAGCGGATGGCACAGATACGCAGTATTTT.

The CDR3: CASRTPRQGSGQPQHF. The DNA of the CDR3 is TGTGCCAGCAGGACTCCACGACAGGGGTCGGGCCAGCCCCAGCATTTT. The chain links TRBV27 to TRBJ1-5, with 8 bases fitting TRBD1. The ends lost 6 bases at V and 7 bases at J; junction bases unmatched: 14. The CDR3 totals 16 residues. CDR1 and CDR2 (germline): MNHEY, SMNVEV (reference sequence).

This chain uses TRBV7-2 with TRBJ1-2, with TRBD1 matching over 9 bases. CDR1 SGHTA and CDR2 FQGNSA come from the germline V gene. After removal of 2 bases from V and 6 bases from J, the junction contained 10 bases not matched to a gene. This CDR3 is 16 amino acids long. This chain's CDR3 is CASSLFYRDRGDGYTF. CDR3 coding DNA: TGTGCCAGCAGCTTATTTTATCGAGACAGGGGGGATGGCTACACCTTC.

V and J are TRBV19 and TRBJ2-1; TRBD2 matches 9 bases. The CDR3 covers 15 residues. V lost 3 bases to trimming and J lost 9 bases; unmatched junction nucleotides: 9. Germline values: CDR1 LNHDA, CDR2 SQIVND (reference sequence). CDR3 in amino acids: CASSMKVSGSSEQFF. The CDR3 region has the DNA TGTGCCAGTAGTATGAAGGTTAGCGGGAGTAGTGAGCAGTTCTTC.

The V and J genes are TRBV5-1 and TRBJ2-7; 8 nucleotides agree with TRBD1. Germline CDR1 and CDR2: SGHRS and YFSETQ. With 1 base clipped from V and 5 bases from J, the junction kept 5 bases outside the gene matches. The CDR3 spans 14 residues. The CDR3 region is CASSLRQGANEQYF. The DNA of the CDR3 is TGCGCCAGCAGCTTGCGCCAGGGGGCCAACGAGCAGTACTTC.

The rearrangement links TRBV29-1 to TRBJ1-1, with TRBD1 identical over 8 bases. This CDR3 is 14 amino acids long. The V gene's germline CDR1 is SQVTM and CDR2 ANQGSEA. The trim removed 6 bases at V and 3 bases at J, leaving 9 bases unmatched. The CDR3 reads CSVGTGWGDTEAFF. As DNA, the CDR3 is TGCAGCGTAGGGACAGGTTGGGGAGACACTGAAGCTTTCTTT.

The chain has TRBV7-8 and TRBJ2-2, with 7 bases that match TRBD2. The trim removed 4 bases at V and 4 bases at J, leaving 6 bases unmatched. The CDR3 loop spans 15 amino acids. The germline V gene encodes CDR1 SGHVS and CDR2 FQNEAQ. The CDR3 bases are TGTGCCAGCAGCTATGTCCGGACTAGCACCGGGGAGCTGTTTTTT. Protein sequence: CASSYVRTSTGELFF.

This chain uses TRBV29-1 with TRBJ2-7; 10 bases map to TRBD1. Germline V gene sequence: CDR1 SQVTM, CDR2 ANQGSEA. CDR3 length: 15 residues. With V trimmed by 1 base and J by 3 bases, 6 bases remained unmatched. The CDR3 DNA follows: TGCAGCGTTGAAGGGGGACAGGGGAAGGTCTACGAGCAGTACTTC. Amino acid sequence: CSVEGGQGKVYEQYF.

J is TRBJ1-2 and V is TRBV27, with no clear D. Germline loops: CDR1 MNHEY, CDR2 SMNVEV (reference sequence). The CDR3 spans 13 residues. The V end lost 6 bases, the J end lost 2 bases, and 10 bases lay between the germline ends. Here the CDR3 DNA reads TGTGCCAGCAGATTAGACTGGAACTATGGCTACACCTTC. Its protein product is CASRLDWNYGYTF.

The chain uses TRBV5-1 and TRBJ2-1, with 9 bases that match TRBD2. Germline assignment: CDR1 SGHRS and CDR2 YFSETQ. This CDR3 region has 18 residues. V shed 1 base, J shed 5 bases, and the junction held 13 bases outside the gene matches. The CDR3 DNA is TGCGCCAGCAGCTTGATCGAGCTAGCGGGACATCCTAACAATGAGCAGTTCTTC. It codes for CASSLIELAGHPNNEQFF.

J is TRBJ2-7 and V is TRBV27, with TRBD2 matching 7 bases. This CDR3 is built from 16 residues. V lost 6 bases to trimming and J lost 2 bases; unmatched junction nucleotides: 13. CDR1 is MNHEY, CDR2 SMNVEV, per germline (reference sequence). The CDR3 bases are TGTGCCAGCAGCCCCCCACCGGGAGGTCCCCCCTACGAGCAGTACTTC. This gives the protein CASSPPPGGPPYEQYF.

The chain has TRBV19 and TRBJ2-5; 13 bases line up with TRBD2. CDR1 and CDR2 (germline): LNHDA, SQIVND (reference sequence). J gave up 5 bases and V 5 bases, and 8 bases lay outside the gene matches. This CDR3 is built from 16 residues. The CDR3 DNA reads TGTGCCAGTAGTCAGGGACTAGCGGGATTGGGCGAGACCCAGTACTTC. It yields the protein CASSQGLAGLGETQYF.

This clone came up once. J is TRBJ1-1 and V is TRBV28; TRBD1 is a possible D gene (5 bases). Germline loops: CDR1 MDHEN, CDR2 SYDVKM. CDR3 size: 15 residues. Trimming cost V 6 bases and J 5 bases, with 19 bases left between them. CDR3: CASSLKRQGKTEAFF. The CDR3 coding sequence is TGTGCCAGCAGCCTTAAGAGGCAGGGAAAAACTGAAGCTTTCTTT.

The genes are TRBV5-1 and TRBJ1-1; 7 bases are a match to TRBD1. The CDR3 extends over 14 amino acids. The germline gives CDR1 SGHRS, CDR2 YFSETQ. V lost 3 bases, J lost 1 base, and 3 bases stayed unmatched. Written as DNA, the CDR3 is TGCGCCAGCAGCTCACAGGGGAGGAACACTGAAGCTTTCTTT. It encodes CASSSQGRNTEAFF. Supplemented by reference TRBV5-1 and TRBJ1-1, the full variable domain reads KAGVTQTPRYLIKTRGQQVTLSCSPISGHRSVSWYQQTPGQGLQFLFEYFSETQRNKGNFPGRFSGRQFSNSRSEMNVSTLELGDSALYLCASSSQGRNTEAFFGQGTRLTVV.

This chain joins TRBV7-3 and TRBJ2-3; TRBD2 is a possible D gene (5 bases). V was pared by 5 bases and J by 4 bases, with 22 bases between. Germline values: CDR1 SGHTA, CDR2 FQGTGA. The CDR3 sequence is 17 residues long. Here the CDR3 reads CASSLGGGGWRADTQYF. Here the CDR3 DNA reads TGTGCCAGCAGCCTCGGCGGCGGTGGGTGGCGGGCAGATACGCAGTATTTT.